This T cell receptor beta chain was identified in a study of blood T cell repertoires in COVID-19. About the research overall: COVID-19 samples from acute and convalescent phases originated in the United States, Italy and Spain.

Resolution of symptoms, clearance, or two negative PCRs was present in recovered Cohort 3 donors. Sequencing used immunoSEQ multiplex PCR; TCRdb keeps in-frame clones, though not all of them. Among under 250,000 clones, about 90% were seen once, and the ten largest hold more than 10%. V lost 7 bases, J lost 8 bases, and 17 bases lay in between. CDR1 is LNHNV, CDR2 YYDKDF, per germline (reference sequence). This CDR3 contains 13 residues. The V gene is TRBV15, the J gene TRBJ1-2, with D tentatively TRBD1 (5 bases). The source of this sequence is a man aged 25-45 years who had recovered from COVID-19. Sequenced sample: PBMCs or T cells enriched from blood (not recorded which). CDR3 sequence (DNA): TGTGCCACCACCTCGGGGGGGGTACGAGGCTACACCTTC. Translated: CATTSGGVRGYTF.